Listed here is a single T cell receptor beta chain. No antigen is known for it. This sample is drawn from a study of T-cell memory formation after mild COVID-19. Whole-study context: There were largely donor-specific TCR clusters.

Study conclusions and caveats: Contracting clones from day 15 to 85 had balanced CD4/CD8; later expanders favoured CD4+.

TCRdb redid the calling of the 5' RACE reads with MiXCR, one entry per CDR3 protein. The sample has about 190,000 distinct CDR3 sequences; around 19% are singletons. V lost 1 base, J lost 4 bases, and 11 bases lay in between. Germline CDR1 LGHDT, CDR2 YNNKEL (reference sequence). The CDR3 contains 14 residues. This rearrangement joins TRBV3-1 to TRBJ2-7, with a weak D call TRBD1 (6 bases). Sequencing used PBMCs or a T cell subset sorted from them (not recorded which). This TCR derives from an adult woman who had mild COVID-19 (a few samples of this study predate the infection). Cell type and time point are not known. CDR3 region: CASSQGYRDYEQYF. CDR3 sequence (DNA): TGTGCCAGCAGCCAAGGCTACAGGGATTACGAGCAGTACTTC.